Detailed here is one T cell receptor (beta chain). Profiled with immunoSEQ multiplex PCR; TCRdb holds only in-frame clones, not every one. The sample lists about 83,000 clones, 80% to 90% occurring once. The sample originates from a study of blood T cell repertoires in COVID-19. Study context: The study drew acute and convalescent COVID-19 samples from the United States, Italy and Spain.

Germline CDR1 is MNHEY and CDR2 is SVGAGI. V shed 5 bases and J shed 2 bases, with 12 bases lying between them. CDR3 length: 14 residues. Sequencing used peripheral blood. J is TRBJ1-1 and V is TRBV6-5; weak D call: TRBD1 (6 bases). The TCR was taken from a woman of 80 years or more with acute or convalescent COVID-19. The CDR3 reads CASSRRTDNTEAFF. DNA of the CDR3: TGTGCCAGCAGTCGCAGGACAGACAACACTGAAGCTTTCTTT.